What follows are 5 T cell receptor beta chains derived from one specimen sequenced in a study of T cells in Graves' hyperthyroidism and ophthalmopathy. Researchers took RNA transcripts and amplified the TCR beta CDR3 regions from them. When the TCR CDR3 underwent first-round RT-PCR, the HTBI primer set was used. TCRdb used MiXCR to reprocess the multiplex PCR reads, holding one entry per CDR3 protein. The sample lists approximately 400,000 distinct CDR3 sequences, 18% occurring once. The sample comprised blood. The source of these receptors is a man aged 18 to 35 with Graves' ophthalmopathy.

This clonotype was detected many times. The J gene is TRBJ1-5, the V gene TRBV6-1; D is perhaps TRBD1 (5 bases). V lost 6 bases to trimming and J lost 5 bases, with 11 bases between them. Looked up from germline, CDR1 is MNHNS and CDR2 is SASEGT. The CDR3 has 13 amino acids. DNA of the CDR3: TGTGCCAGCAGCGGGACCGCGGATCAGCCCCAGCATTTT. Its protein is CASSGTADQPQHF.

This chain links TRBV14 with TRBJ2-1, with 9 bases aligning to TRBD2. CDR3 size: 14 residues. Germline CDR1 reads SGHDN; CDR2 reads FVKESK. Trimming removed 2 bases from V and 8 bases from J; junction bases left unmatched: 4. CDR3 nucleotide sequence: TGTGCCAGCAGCCAAACGCTAGCGGGGTATGAGCAGTTCTTC. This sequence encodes CASSQTLAGYEQFF.

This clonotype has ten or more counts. CDR3 bases: TGTGCCAGCAGCCCCCCGGGAGCTAGCGCCGAGCAGTACTTC. Translating gives CASSPPGASAEQYF. The chain carries TRBV4-2 and TRBJ2-7; maybe TRBD2 (6 bases). CDR3 length: 14 amino acids. Germline CDR1 and CDR2: LGHNA and YNFKEQ. The germline V and J ends were trimmed by 4 bases and 6 bases, with 16 bases remaining between them.

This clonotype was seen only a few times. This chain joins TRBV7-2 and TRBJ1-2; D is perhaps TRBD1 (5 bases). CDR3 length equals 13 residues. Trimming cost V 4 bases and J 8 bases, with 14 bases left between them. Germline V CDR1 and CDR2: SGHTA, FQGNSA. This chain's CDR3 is CASSWGGWDGYTF. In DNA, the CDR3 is TGTGCCAGCAGCTGGGGGGGTTGGGACGGCTACACCTTC.

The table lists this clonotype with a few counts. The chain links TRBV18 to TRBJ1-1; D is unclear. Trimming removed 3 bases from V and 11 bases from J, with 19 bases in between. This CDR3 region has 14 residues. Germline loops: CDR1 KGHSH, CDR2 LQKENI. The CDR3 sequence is CASSPNPLREAAFF. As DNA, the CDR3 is TGTGCCAGCTCACCCAATCCTTTGAGGGAGGCCGCTTTCTTT.